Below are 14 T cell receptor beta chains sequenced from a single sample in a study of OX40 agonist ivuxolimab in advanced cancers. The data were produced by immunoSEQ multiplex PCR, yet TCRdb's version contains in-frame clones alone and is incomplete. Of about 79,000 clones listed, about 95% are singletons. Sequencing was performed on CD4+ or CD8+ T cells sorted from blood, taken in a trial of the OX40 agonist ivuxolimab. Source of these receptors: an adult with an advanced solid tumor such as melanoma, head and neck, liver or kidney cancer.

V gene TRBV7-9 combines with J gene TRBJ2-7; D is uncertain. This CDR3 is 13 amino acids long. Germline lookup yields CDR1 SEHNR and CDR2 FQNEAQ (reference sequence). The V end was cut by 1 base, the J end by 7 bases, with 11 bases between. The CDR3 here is CASSLENRVEQYF. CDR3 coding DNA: TGTGCCAGCAGCTTAGAAAATCGAGTGGAGCAGTACTTC.

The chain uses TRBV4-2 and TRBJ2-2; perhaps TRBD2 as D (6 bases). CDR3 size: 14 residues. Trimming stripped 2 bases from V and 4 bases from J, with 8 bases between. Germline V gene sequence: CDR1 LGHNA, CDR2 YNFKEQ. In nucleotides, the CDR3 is TGTGCCAGCAGCCAACTGGGAGGCACCGGGGAGCTGTTTTTT. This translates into CASSQLGGTGELFF.

CDR3 residues: CASSRGTPYEQYF. The CDR3 nucleotides are TGTGCCAGCAGCCGCGGGACTCCCTACGAGCAGTACTTC. This chain joins TRBV7-3 and TRBJ2-7; D perhaps matches TRBD2 (6 bases). The CDR3 length is 13 residues. Looked up from germline, CDR1 is SGHTA and CDR2 is FQGTGA. Trimming took 5 bases from V and 2 from J, leaving 10 bases between them.

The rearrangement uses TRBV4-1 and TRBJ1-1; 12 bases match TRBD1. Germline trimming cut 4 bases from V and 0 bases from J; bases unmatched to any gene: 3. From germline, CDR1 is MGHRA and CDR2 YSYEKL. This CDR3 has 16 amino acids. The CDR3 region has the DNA TGCGCCAGCAGCCCCGGGGACAGGGGGCTGAACACTGAAGCTTTCTTT. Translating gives CASSPGDRGLNTEAFF.

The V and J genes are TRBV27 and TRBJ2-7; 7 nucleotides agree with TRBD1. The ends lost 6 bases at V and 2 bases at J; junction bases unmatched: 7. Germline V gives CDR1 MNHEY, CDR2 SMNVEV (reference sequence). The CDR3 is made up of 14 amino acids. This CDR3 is CASRDGTATYEQYF. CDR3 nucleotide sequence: TGTGCCAGCAGAGACGGGACAGCAACCTACGAGCAGTACTTC.

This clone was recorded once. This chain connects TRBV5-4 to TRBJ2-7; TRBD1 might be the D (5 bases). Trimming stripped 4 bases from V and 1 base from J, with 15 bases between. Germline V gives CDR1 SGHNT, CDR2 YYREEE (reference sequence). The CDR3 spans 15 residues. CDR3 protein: CASSPAVDSSYEQYF. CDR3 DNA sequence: TGTGCCAGCAGCCCCGCCGTTGACAGTTCCTACGAGCAGTACTTC. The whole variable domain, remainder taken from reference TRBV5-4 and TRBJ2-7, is ETGVTQSPTHLIKTRGQQVTLRCSSQSGHNTVSWYQQALGQGPQFIFQYYREEENGRGNFPPRFSGLQFPNYSSELNVNALELDDSALYLCASSPAVDSSYEQYFGPGTRLTVT.

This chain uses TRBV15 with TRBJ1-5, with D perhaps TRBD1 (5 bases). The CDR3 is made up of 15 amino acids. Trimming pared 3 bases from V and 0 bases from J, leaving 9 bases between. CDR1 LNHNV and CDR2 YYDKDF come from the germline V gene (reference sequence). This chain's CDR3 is CATSSHRHSNQPQHF. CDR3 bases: TGTGCCACCAGCAGCCACAGGCATAGCAATCAGCCCCAGCATTTT.

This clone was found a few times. DNA for the CDR3: TGTGCCAGCAGCTTAGGAGTAGGGACTAGCGTTGGACCCTCCTACGAGCAGTACTTC. Its protein product is CASSLGVGTSVGPSYEQYF. The rearrangement joins TRBV13 to TRBJ2-7; 10 bases match TRBD2. With 0 bases clipped from V and 0 bases from J, the junction kept 11 bases outside the gene matches. The germline gives CDR1 PRHDT, CDR2 FYEKMQ (reference sequence). This CDR3 contains 19 residues.

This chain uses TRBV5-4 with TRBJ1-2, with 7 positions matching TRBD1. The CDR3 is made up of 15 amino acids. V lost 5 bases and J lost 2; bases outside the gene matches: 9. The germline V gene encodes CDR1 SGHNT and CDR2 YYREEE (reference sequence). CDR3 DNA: TGTGCCAGCAGTTCGGGGGGACAGACGAACTATGGCTACACCTTC. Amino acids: CASSSGGQTNYGYTF.

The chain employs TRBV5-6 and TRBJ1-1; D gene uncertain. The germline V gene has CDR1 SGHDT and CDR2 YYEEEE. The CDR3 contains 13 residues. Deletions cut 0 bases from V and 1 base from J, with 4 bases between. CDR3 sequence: CASSLERNTEAFF. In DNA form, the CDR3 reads TGTGCCAGCAGCTTGGAAAGGAACACTGAAGCTTTCTTT.

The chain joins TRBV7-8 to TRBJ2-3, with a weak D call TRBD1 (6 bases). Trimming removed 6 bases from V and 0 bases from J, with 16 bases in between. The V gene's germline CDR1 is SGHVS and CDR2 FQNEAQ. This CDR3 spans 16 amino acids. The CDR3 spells CASSPRDTSSTDTQYF. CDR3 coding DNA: TGTGCCAGCAGTCCCCGGGACACCTCTAGCACAGATACGCAGTATTTT.

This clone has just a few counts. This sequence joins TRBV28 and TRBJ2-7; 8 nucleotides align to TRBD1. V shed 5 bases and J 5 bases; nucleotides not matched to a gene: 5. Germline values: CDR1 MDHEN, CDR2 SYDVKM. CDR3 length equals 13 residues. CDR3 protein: CASSGQGFDEQYF. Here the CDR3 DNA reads TGTGCCAGCAGTGGACAGGGCTTCGACGAGCAGTACTTC. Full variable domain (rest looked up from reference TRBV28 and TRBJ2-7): DVKVTQSSRYLVKRTGEKVFLECVQDMDHENMFWYRQDPGLGLRLIYFSYDVKMKEKGDIPEGYSVSREKKERFSLILESASTNQTSMYLCASSGQGFDEQYFGPGTRLTVT.

The CDR3 region is CASSLERASGGDNEQFF. The CDR3 bases are TGTGCCAGCAGCTTAGAACGGGCTAGCGGGGGTGATAATGAGCAGTTCTTC. The V call is TRBV7-9, the J call TRBJ2-1; 10 nucleotides align to TRBD2. Germline V gene lookup returns CDR1 SEHNR and CDR2 FQNEAQ (reference sequence). J lost 7 bases, V lost 1 base, and 10 bases had no gene match. The CDR3 spans 17 residues.

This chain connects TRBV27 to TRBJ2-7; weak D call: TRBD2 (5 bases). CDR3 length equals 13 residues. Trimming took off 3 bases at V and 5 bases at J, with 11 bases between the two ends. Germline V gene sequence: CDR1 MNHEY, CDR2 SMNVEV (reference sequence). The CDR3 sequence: CASSFGPGNEQYF. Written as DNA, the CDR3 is TGTGCCAGCAGTTTCGGACCGGGGAACGAGCAGTACTTC.